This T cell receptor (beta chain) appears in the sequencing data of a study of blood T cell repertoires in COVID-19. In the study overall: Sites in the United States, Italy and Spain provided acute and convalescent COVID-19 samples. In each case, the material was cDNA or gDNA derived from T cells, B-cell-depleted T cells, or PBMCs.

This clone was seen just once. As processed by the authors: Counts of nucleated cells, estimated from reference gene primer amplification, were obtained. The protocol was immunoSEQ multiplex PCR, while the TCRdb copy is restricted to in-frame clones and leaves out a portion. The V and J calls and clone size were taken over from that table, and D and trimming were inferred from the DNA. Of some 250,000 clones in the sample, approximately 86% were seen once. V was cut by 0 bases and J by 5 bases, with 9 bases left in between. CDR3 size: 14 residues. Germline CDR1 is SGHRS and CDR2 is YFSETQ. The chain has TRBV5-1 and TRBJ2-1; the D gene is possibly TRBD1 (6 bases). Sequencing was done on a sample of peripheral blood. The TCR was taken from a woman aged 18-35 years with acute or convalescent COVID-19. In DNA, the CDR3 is TGCGCCAGCAGCTTGGGGAACAGGGACAATGAGCAGTTCTTC. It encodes CASSLGNRDNEQFF.